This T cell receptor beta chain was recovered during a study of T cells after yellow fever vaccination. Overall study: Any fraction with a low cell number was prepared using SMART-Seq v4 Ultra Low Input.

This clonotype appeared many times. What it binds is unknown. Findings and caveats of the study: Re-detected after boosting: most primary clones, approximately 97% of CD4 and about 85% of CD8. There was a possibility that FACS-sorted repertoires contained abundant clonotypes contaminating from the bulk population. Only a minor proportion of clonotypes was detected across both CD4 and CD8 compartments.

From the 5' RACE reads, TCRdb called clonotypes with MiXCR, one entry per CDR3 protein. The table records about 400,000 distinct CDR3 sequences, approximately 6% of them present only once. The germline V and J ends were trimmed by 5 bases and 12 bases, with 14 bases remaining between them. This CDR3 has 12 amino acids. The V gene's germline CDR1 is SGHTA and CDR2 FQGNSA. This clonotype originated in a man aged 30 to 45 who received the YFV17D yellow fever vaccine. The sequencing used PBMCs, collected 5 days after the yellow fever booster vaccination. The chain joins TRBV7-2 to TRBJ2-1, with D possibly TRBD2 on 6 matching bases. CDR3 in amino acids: CASSPYGRRQFF. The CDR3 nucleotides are TGTGCCAGCAGCCCATACGGGAGACGGCAGTTCTTC.